Here is one T cell receptor (beta chain) with its context. This sample was taken from a study of blood T cell repertoires in COVID-19. Study context: In each case, the material was cDNA or gDNA derived from T cells, B-cell-depleted T cells, or PBMCs.

A Seattle source enrolled patients during active infection and followed them longitudinally. The CDR3 sequence is 14 residues long. The V end lost 2 bases, the J end lost 4 bases, and 9 bases lay between the germline ends. Germline V gene lookup returns CDR1 SGDLS and CDR2 YYNGEE. Authors' methods: Reference gene primer amplification gave estimated nucleated cell counts. The table came from immunoSEQ multiplex PCR; TCRdb's copy has only in-frame clones and leaves some out. The D gene and trimming were derived from the DNA, and the V and J assignments and clone size from that table. The table lists about 220,000 clones, around 86% of them singletons.

Sequencing was done on a sample of peripheral blood. The sequence came from a woman in her seventies with COVID-19, enrolled during active disease. The chain has TRBV9 and TRBJ1-4; no definite D call. CDR3 amino acids: CASSVQVGNEKLFF. The CDR3, as DNA: TGTGCCAGCAGCGTGCAGGTCGGTAATGAAAAACTGTTTTTT.